Listed below are T cell receptor beta chains from one sample, sequenced in a study of blood T cells in healthy people across ages. MiXCR, run by TCRdb on the 5' RACE reads, gives a single entry per CDR3 protein. The data contain approximately 880,000 distinct CDR3 sequences, around 49% of them singletons. Source material: blood. Receptors were obtained from a man between 25 and 39 years old in good health. The conserved cysteine and the conserved F or W are not part of the CDR3 here. Not all rows give a size; the values are once, few, many and, for expanded clones, a class.

clone_size,v_call,j_call,cdr3_aa
NA,TRBV28,TRBJ1-4,ASSFLPGGPEKLF
NA,TRBV10-3,TRBJ1-2,AISGEARPVSNYGYT
few,TRBV7-8,TRBJ1-1,ASSDGGDRGRTEAF
NA,TRBV6-5,TRBJ2-7,ASSSMGASGFIFYEQY
NA,TRBV30,TRBJ1-1,AWSLTGGGTEAF
NA,TRBV6-1,TRBJ1-2,ASSMNRQTDYT
many,TRBV27,TRBJ2-7,ASSFRGGSIYEQY
NA,TRBV20-1,TRBJ2-3,SAQPRTRRGTDTQY
once,TRBV29-1,TRBJ1-2,SVAEDRNYNYGYT
few,TRBV6-2/TRBV6-3,TRBJ2-7,ASSFGRGEGEQY
once,TRBV5-1,TRBJ2-2,ASSLSGRGSNTGELF
NA,TRBV20-1,TRBJ1-6,SARARTGTNSPLH
few,TRBV20-1,TRBJ1-5,SARDEGNQPQH
NA,TRBV29-1,TRBJ2-4,SVEVMGQGPWEQY
NA,TRBV30,TRBJ1-4,AWSHKSGNEKLF
NA,TRBV4-3,NA,ASSPSGTLGYEQY
few,TRBV20-1,TRBJ1-5,SARDMAQSHQPQH
few,TRBV20-1,TRBJ2-5,SAVLGPQETQY
few,TRBV6-5,TRBJ2-7,ASSWAGSSSYEQY
NA,TRBV5-1,TRBJ2-7,ASGTPTGAPSEQY
NA,TRBV5-1,NA,AGDRGGTEQY
NA,TRBV20-1,TRBJ1-2,SAPTPPYGYT
NA,TRBV6-2/TRBV6-3,NA,ASSFGRVTYEQY
many,TRBV29-1,TRBJ2-7,SVEVTDYEQY
few,TRBV7-2,TRBJ2-7,ASSLASDFHYEQY
NA,TRBV28,TRBJ2-7,ASRPLRDRGIYEQY
NA,TRBV3-1,TRBJ2-5,ASSQEPIWEQY
NA,TRBV20-1,TRBJ2-7,SARDLAPGSPYEQY
NA,TRBV7-8,TRBJ2-7,ASSLAGGNLYYEQY
NA,TRBV9,TRBJ2-1,ASSVSRTVNEQF
NA,TRBV4-2,TRBJ1-4,ASSQDTGIEEKLF
NA,TRBV27,TRBJ1-2,ASSFGGRTGNYGYT
few,TRBV25-1,TRBJ2-7,ASMPNPGQGTYEQY
many,TRBV10-3,TRBJ2-3,AISERPPNTDTQY
few,TRBV29-1,TRBJ1-1,SVEGASMNTEAF
few,TRBV7-2,TRBJ2-3,ASSFRTSGGGSTDTQY
NA,TRBV20-1,TRBJ1-4,SARDSGTTNEKLF
NA,TRBV18,TRBJ2-1,ASSPPGQGILGNEQF
NA,TRBV30,TRBJ1-6,AWSVGTPSPLH
NA,TRBV7-2,TRBJ2-3,ASSLEDIPTDTQY
NA,TRBV7-2,TRBJ2-1,ASSLARDSPYNEQF
NA,TRBV4-2,TRBJ1-2,ASSQESSATYGYT
few,TRBV7-2,TRBJ2-7,ASSLISRGSYEQY
NA,TRBV15,TRBJ1-2,ATSRDNGGSYGYT
few,TRBV11-2,TRBJ2-5,ASSLGRAGVLQETQY
NA,TRBV20-1,TRBJ2-3,SARRPGLASDTQY
NA,TRBV20-1,TRBJ2-1,SAPPNRGVYNEQF
few,TRBV3-1,TRBJ1-6,ASSQDPGYSPLH
few,TRBV11-2,TRBJ1-1,ASSYRTGGNTEAF
few,TRBV6-5,TRBJ2-7,ASIGQGQPYEQY
NA,TRBV7-2,TRBJ2-3,ASSSRDRALSDTQY
NA,TRBV9,TRBJ2-3,ASSVFAGGPTDTQY
few,TRBV20-1,TRBJ1-2,SASRPFGGYGYT
NA,TRBV4-1,TRBJ2-5,ASSQAPSGAHQY